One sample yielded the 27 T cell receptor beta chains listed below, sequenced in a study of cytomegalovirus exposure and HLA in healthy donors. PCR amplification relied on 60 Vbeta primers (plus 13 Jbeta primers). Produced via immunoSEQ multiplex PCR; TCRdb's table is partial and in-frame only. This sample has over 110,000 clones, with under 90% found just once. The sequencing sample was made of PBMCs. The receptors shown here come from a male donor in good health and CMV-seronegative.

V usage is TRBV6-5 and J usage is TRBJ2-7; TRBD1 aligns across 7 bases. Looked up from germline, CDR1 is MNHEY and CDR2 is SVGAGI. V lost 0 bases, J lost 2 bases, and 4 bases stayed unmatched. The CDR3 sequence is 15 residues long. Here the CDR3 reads CASSYSNRGTYEQYF. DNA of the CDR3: TGTGCCAGCAGTTACTCCAACAGGGGAACCTACGAGCAGTACTTC.

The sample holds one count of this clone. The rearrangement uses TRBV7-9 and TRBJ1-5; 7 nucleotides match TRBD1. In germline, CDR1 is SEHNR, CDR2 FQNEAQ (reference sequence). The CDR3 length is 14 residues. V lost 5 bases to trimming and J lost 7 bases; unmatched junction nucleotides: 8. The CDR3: CASSPSGQRQPQHF. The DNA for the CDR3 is TGTGCCAGCAGCCCGTCGGGACAGAGGCAGCCCCAGCATTTT.

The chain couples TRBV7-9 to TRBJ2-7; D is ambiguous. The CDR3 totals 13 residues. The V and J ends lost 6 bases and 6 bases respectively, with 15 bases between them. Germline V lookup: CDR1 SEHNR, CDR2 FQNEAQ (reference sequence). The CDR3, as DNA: TGTGCCAGCAGTCGTGGAGAGGTCTCCGAGCAGTACTTC. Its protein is CASSRGEVSEQYF.

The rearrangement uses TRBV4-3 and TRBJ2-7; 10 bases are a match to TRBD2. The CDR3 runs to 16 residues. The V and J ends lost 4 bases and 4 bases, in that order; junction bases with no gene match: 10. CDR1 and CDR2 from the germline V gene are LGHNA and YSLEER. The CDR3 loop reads CASSPIVSGGDYEQYF. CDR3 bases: TGCGCCAGCAGCCCAATTGTGAGCGGGGGGGATTACGAGCAGTACTTC.

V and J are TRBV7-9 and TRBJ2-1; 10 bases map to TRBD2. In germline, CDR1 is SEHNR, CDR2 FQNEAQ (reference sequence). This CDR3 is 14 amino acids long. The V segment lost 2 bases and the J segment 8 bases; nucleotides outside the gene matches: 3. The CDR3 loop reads CASSLSLAGDEQFF. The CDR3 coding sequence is TGTGCCAGCAGCTTATCTCTAGCGGGAGATGAGCAGTTCTTC.

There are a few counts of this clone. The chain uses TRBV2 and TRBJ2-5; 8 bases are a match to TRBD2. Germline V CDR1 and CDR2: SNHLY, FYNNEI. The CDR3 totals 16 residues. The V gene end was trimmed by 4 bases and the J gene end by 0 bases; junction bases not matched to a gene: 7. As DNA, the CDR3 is TGTGCCAGCAGTGGCTCCGCTAGCGGGCACCAAGAGACCCAGTACTTC. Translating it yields CASSGSASGHQETQYF.

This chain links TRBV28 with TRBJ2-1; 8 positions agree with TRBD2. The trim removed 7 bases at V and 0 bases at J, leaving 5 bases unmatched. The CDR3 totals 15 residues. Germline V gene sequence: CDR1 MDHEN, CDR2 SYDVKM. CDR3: CASTGGRSSYNEQFF. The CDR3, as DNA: TGTGCCAGCACGGGCGGGAGGAGCTCCTACAATGAGCAGTTCTTC.

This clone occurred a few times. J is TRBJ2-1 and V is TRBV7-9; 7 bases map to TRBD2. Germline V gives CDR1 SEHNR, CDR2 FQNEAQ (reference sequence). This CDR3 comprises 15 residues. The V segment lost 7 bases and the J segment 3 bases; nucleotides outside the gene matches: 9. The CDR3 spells CASTRGLADYNEQFF. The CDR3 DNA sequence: TGTGCCAGCACCCGAGGGCTAGCGGACTACAATGAGCAGTTCTTC. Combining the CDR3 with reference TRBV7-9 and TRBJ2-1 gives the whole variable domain DTGVSQNPRHKITKRGQNVTFRCDPISEHNRLYWYRQTLGQGPEFLTYFQNEAQLEKSRLLSDRFSAERPKGSFSTLEIQRTEQGDSAMYLCASTRGLADYNEQFFGPGTRLTVL.

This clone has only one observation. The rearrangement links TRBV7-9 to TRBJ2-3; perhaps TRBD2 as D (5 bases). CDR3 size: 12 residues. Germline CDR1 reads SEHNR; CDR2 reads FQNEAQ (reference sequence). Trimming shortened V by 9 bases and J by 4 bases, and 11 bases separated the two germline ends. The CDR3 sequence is CASEGQADTQYF. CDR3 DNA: TGTGCCAGTGAGGGCCAGGCAGATACGCAGTATTTT.

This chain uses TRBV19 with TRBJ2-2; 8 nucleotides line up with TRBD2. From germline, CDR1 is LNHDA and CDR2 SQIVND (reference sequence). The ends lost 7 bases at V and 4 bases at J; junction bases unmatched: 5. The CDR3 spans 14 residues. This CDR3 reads CASNRGGATGELFF. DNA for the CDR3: TGTGCCAGTAATCGGGGGGGGGCCACCGGGGAGCTGTTTTTT.

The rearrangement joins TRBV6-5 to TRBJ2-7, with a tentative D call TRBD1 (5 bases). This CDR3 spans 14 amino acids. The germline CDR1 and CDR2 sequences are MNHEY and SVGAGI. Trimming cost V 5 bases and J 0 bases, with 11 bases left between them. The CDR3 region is CASSPRTYSYEQYF. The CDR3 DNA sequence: TGTGCCAGCAGTCCCCGGACATACTCCTACGAGCAGTACTTC.

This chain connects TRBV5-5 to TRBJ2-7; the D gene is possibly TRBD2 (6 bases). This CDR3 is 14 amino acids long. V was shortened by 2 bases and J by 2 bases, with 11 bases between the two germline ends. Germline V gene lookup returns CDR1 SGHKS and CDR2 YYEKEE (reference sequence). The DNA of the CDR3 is TGTGCCAGCAGCTTCAGTAGCGGACCCTACGAGCAGTACTTC. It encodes CASSFSSGPYEQYF. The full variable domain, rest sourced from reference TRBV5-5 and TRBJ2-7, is DAGVTQSPTHLIKTRGQQVTLRCSPISGHKSVSWYQQVLGQGPQFIFQYYEKEERGRGNFPDRFSARQFPNYSSELNVNALLLGDSALYLCASSFSSGPYEQYFGPGTRLTVT.

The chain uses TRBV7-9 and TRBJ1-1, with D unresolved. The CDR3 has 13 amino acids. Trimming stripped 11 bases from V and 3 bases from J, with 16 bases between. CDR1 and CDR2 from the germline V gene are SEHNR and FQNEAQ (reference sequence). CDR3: CASRGYVDTEAFF. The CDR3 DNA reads TGTGCCTCCCGAGGGTATGTCGACACTGAAGCTTTCTTT.

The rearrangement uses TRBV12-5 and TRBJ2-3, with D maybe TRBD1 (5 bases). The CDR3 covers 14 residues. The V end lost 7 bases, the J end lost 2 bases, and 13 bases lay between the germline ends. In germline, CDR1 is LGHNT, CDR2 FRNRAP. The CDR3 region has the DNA TGTGCTAGTGCTCTTATGACAGCCACAGATACGCAGTATTTT. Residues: CASALMTATDTQYF.

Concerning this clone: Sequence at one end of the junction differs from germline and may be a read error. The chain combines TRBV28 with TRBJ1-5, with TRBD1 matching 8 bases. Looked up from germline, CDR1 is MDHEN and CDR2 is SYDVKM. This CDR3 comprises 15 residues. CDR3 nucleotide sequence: TGTGCCAGCAGAGTAGACAGGGGCCGCAACCAGCCCCAGCATTTT. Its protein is CASRVDRGRNQPQHF. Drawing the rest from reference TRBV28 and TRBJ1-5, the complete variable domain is DVKVTQSSRYLVKRTGEKVFLECVQDMDHENMFWYRQDPGLGLRLIYFSYDVKMKEKGDIPEGYSVSREKKERFSLILESASTNQTSMYLCASRVDRGRNQPQHFGDGTRLSIL.

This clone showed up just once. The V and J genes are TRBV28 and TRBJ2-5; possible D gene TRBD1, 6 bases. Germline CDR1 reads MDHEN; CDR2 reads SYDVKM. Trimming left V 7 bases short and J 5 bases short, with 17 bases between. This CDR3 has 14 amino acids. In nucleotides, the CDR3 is TGTGCCAGCATCCCCCGTGGGGGCGGGGAGACCCAGTACTTC. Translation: CASIPRGGGETQYF.

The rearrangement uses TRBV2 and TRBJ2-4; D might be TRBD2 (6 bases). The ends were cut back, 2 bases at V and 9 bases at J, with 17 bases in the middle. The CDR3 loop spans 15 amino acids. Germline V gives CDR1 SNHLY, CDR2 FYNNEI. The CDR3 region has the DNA TGTGCCAGCAGTGAAATACTAGCCGGCTTTACCATTCAGTACTTC. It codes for CASSEILAGFTIQYF.

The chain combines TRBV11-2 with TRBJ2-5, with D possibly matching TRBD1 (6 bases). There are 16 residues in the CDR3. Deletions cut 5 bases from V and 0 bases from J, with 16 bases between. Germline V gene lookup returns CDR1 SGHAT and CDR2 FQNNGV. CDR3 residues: CASSSPGTPYQETQYF. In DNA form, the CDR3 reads TGTGCCAGCAGCAGTCCCGGGACACCGTACCAAGAGACCCAGTACTTC. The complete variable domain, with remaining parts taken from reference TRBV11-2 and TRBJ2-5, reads EAGVAQSPRYKIIEKRQSVAFWCNPISGHATLYWYQQILGQGPKLLIQFQNNGVVDDSQLPKDRFSAERLKGVDSTLKIQPAKLEDSAVYLCASSSPGTPYQETQYFGPGTRLLVL.

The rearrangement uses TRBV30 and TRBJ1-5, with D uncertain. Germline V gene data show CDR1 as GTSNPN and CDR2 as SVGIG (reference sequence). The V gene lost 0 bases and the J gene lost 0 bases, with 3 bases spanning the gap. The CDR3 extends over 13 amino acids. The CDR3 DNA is TGTGCCTGGAGTGTCAATAGCAATCAGCCCCAGCATTTT. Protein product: CAWSVNSNQPQHF.

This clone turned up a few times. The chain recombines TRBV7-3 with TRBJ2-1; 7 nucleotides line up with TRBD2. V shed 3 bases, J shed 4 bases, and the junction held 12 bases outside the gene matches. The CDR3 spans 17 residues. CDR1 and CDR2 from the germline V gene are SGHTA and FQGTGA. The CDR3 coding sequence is TGTGCCAGCAGCTTCCCTTGGTTGCTAGCGGTATACAATGAGCAGTTCTTC. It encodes CASSFPWLLAVYNEQFF.

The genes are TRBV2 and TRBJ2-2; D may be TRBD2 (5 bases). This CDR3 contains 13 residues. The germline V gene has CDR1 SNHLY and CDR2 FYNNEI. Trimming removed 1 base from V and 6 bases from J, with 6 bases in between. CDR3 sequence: CASSEGRPGELFF. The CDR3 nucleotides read TGTGCCAGCAGTGAAGGGAGGCCCGGGGAGCTGTTTTTT. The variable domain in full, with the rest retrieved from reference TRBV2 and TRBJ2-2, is EPEVTQTPSHQVTQMGQEVILRCVPISNHLYFYWYRQILGQKVEFLVSFYNNEISEKSEIFDDQFSVERPDGSNFTLKIRSTKLEDSAMYFCASSEGRPGELFFGEGSRLTVL.

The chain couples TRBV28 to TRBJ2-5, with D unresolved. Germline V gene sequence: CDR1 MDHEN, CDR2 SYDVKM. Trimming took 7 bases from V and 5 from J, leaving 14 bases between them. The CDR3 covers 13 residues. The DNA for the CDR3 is TGTGCCAGCAACGAGTTGAGGTCGGAGACCCAGTACTTC. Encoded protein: CASNELRSETQYF.

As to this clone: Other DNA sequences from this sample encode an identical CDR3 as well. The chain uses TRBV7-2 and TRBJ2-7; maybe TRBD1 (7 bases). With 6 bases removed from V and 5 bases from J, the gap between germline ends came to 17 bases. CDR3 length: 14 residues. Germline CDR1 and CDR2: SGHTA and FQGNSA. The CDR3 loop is CASSRGLANHEQYF. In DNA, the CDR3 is TGTGCCAGCAGTAGGGGGCTAGCGAACCACGAGCAGTACTTC. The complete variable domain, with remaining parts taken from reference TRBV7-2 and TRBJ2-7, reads GAGVSQSPSNKVTEKGKDVELRCDPISGHTALYWYRQSLGQGLEFLIYFQGNSAPDKSGLPSDRFSAERTGGSVSTLTIQRTQQEDSAVYLCASSRGLANHEQYFGPGTRLTVT.

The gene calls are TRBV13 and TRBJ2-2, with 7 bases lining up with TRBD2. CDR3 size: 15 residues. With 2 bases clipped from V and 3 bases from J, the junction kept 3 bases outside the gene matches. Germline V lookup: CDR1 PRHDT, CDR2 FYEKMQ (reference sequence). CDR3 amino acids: CASSLRAGDTGELFF. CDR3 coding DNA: TGTGCCAGCAGCTTAAGGGCGGGGGACACCGGGGAGCTGTTTTTT.

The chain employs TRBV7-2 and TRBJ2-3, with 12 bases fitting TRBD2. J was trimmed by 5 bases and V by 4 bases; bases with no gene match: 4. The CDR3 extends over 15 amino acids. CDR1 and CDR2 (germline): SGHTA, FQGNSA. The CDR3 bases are TGTGCCAGCAGCTGGACGACTAGCGGGAGAGATACGCAGTATTTT. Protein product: CASSWTTSGRDTQYF.

This CDR3 reads CSVLGGSGNNEQFF. The CDR3 region has the DNA TGCAGCGTCCTGGGGGGTAGCGGAAACAATGAGCAGTTCTTC. The rearrangement joins TRBV29-1 to TRBJ2-1; D perhaps matches TRBD2 (6 bases). V shed 6 bases and J shed 5 bases, with 17 bases lying between them. Germline V lookup: CDR1 SQVTM, CDR2 ANQGSEA. This CDR3 contains 14 residues.

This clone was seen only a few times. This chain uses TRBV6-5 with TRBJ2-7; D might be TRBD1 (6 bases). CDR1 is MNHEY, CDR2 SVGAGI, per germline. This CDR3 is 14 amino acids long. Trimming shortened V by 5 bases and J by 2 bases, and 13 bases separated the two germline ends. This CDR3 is CASSEGGYTYEQYF. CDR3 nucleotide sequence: TGTGCCAGCAGTGAAGGGGGATATACCTACGAGCAGTACTTC.